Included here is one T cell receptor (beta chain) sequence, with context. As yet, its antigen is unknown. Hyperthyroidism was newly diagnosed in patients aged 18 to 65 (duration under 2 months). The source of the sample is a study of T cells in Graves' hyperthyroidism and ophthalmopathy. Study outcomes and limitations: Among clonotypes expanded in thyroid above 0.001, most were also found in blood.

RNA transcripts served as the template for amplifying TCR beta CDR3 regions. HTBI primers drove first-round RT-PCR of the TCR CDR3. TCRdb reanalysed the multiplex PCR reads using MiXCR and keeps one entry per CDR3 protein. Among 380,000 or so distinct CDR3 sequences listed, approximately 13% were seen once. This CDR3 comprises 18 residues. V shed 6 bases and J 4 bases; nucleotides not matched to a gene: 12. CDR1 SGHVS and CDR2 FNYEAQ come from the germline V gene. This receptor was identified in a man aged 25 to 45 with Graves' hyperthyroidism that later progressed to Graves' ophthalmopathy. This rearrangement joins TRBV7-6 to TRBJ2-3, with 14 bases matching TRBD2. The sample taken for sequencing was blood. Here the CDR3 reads CASREVGTSGGWADTQYF. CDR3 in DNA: TGTGCCAGCAGGGAGGTTGGGACTAGCGGGGGTTGGGCAGATACGCAGTATTTT.